The 26 T cell receptor beta chains presented below share a single source sample, sequenced in a study of CD8 T cells in Susac syndrome. Random hexamers served to reverse transcribe about 0.45 to 1 ug RNA. In TCRdb, the immunoSEQ multiplex PCR reads were re-called with MiXCR into one record per CDR3 protein. The sample carries around 110,000 distinct CDR3 sequences, approximately 96% recorded once. The specimen sequenced was CD4+ T cells from PBMCs. The receptors stem from a human donor with Susac syndrome.

The V gene is TRBV19, the J gene TRBJ2-1, with 7 bases that match TRBD1. Germline trimming cut 5 bases from V and 7 bases from J; bases unmatched to any gene: 8. Germline-derived CDR1 and CDR2 are LNHDA and SQIVND (reference sequence). The CDR3 has 14 residues. CDR3 in amino acids: CASSPRQGRNEQFF. CDR3 sequence (DNA): TGTGCCAGTAGTCCCCGACAGGGAAGGAATGAGCAGTTCTTC.

The chain employs TRBV5-1 and TRBJ2-1; TRBD1 might be the D (5 bases). CDR1 is SGHRS and CDR2 is YFSETQ in the germline V gene. V lost 4 bases to trimming and J lost 0 bases, with 11 bases between them. This CDR3 region has 15 residues. The CDR3 is CASSPTDSSYNEQFF. CDR3 nucleotide sequence: TGCGCCAGCAGCCCCACCGACAGCTCCTACAATGAGCAGTTCTTC.

The rearrangement uses TRBV6-6 and TRBJ1-2; 9 bases are shared with TRBD1. This CDR3 spans 12 amino acids. Trimming took 6 bases from V and 9 from J; bases not matched to a gene: 5. Germline V gene data show CDR1 as MNHNY and CDR2 as SVGAGI (reference sequence). The CDR3 is CASRGQGLSYTF. CDR3 bases: TGTGCCAGCAGAGGACAGGGGCTGAGCTACACCTTC.

This clonotype has just a few counts. This CDR3 reads CASSLVEYEQYF. The CDR3 region has the DNA TGTGCCAGCAGTCTCGTAGAGTACGAGCAGTACTTC. The rearrangement uses TRBV12-3 or TRBV12-4 and TRBJ2-7; D unresolved. CDR3 length: 12 amino acids. Trimming cost V 5 bases and J 4 bases, with 9 bases left between them.

This chain joins TRBV20-1 and TRBJ2-5, with TRBD2 identical over 7 bases. This CDR3 has 16 residues. Per the germline V gene, CDR1 is DFQATT and CDR2 is SNEGSKA (reference sequence). Losses at the gene ends were 1 base for V and 1 base for J; bases not matched to a gene: 9. The CDR3: CSARGRAVAGQETQYF. The CDR3 DNA sequence: TGCAGTGCTAGAGGACGCGCGGTAGCGGGCCAAGAGACCCAGTACTTC.

The chain couples TRBV7-8 to TRBJ1-1; D gene unclear. Germline CDR1 and CDR2: SGHVS and FQNEAQ. Trimming cost V 0 bases and J 3 bases, with 8 bases left between them. The CDR3 runs 14 residues. The CDR3 loop is CASSLAGQYTEAFF. The CDR3 DNA reads TGTGCCAGCAGCTTAGCGGGCCAATACACTGAAGCTTTCTTT. Full variable domain (outside the CDR3, taken from reference TRBV7-8 and TRBJ1-1): GAGVSQSPRYKVAKRGQDVALRCDPISGHVSLFWYQQALGQGPEFLTYFQNEAQLDKSGLPSDRFFAERPEGSVSTLKIQRTQQEDSAVYLCASSLAGQYTEAFFGQGTRLTVV.

The V gene is TRBV2, the J gene TRBJ2-1; no definite D call. This CDR3 comprises 11 residues. V was shortened by 4 bases and J by 7 bases, with 5 bases between the two germline ends. Germline-derived CDR1 and CDR2 are SNHLY and FYNNEI. In DNA, the CDR3 is TGTGCCAGCAGTGTTGGTAATGAGCAGTTCTTC. Amino acid sequence: CASSVGNEQFF.

The chain links TRBV20-1 to TRBJ2-5, with 8 bases that match TRBD1. This CDR3 contains 14 residues. Germline trimming cut 4 bases from V and 5 bases from J; bases unmatched to any gene: 9. Germline lookup yields CDR1 DFQATT and CDR2 SNEGSKA (reference sequence). This chain's CDR3 is CSAKPTGVVETQYF. The CDR3 nucleotides read TGCAGTGCTAAGCCGACAGGGGTGGTGGAGACCCAGTACTTC.

The gene calls are TRBV18 and TRBJ2-7; D may be TRBD2 (6 bases). Trimming stripped 3 bases from V and 3 bases from J, with 9 bases between. Germline CDR1 and CDR2: KGHSH and LQKENI. This CDR3 is built from 13 residues. This chain's CDR3 is CASSPGTYYEQYF. CDR3 DNA sequence: TGTGCCAGCTCACCTGGGACTTACTACGAGCAGTACTTC.

The V call is TRBV20-1, the J call TRBJ1-2; the D is unclear. CDR1 and CDR2 from the germline V gene are DFQATT and SNEGSKA (reference sequence). The CDR3 covers 16 residues. With 0 bases removed from V and 4 bases from J, the gap between germline ends came to 18 bases. The CDR3 region is CSARDPTTTRGYGYTF. In DNA form, the CDR3 reads TGCAGTGCTAGAGATCCGACCACCACCCGCGGCTATGGCTACACCTTC.

V usage is TRBV30 and J usage is TRBJ1-5, with D possibly matching TRBD1 (5 bases). The CDR3 has 14 residues. The V and J ends lost 0 bases and 2 bases respectively, with 8 bases between them. Germline V gene data show CDR1 as GTSNPN and CDR2 as SVGIG (reference sequence). CDR3: CAWSVGGGNQPQHF. The DNA for the CDR3 is TGTGCCTGGAGTGTGGGAGGGGGCAATCAGCCCCAGCATTTT.

The gene calls are TRBV20-1 and TRBJ1-1; 7 bases match TRBD1. The V gene end was trimmed by 5 bases and the J gene end by 0 bases; junction bases not matched to a gene: 6. CDR3 size: 14 residues. Germline assignment: CDR1 DFQATT and CDR2 SNEGSKA (reference sequence). The DNA for the CDR3 is TGCAGTGCTGCCAGACAGGGACTGAACACTGAAGCTTTCTTT. Amino acid sequence: CSAARQGLNTEAFF.

The J gene is TRBJ2-7, the V gene TRBV18, with 10 bases lining up with TRBD1. The ends lost 3 bases at V and 3 bases at J; junction bases unmatched: 2. The CDR3 covers 14 residues. Germline V CDR1 and CDR2: KGHSH, LQKENI. CDR3 coding DNA: TGTGCCAGCTCACCCGGGACAGGGGACTACGAGCAGTACTTC. This encodes CASSPGTGDYEQYF.

The chain is built from TRBV5-4 and TRBJ2-5; 10 bases align to TRBD1. The germline gives CDR1 SGHNT, CDR2 YYREEE (reference sequence). V lost 0 bases, J lost 7 bases, and 12 bases stayed unmatched. This CDR3 is built from 17 residues. DNA of the CDR3: TGTGCCAGCAGCTTGGCCGGGACAGGGGCTCTCTCTGGGACCCAGTACTTC. Translation gives CASSLAGTGALSGTQYF.

The chain joins TRBV5-1 to TRBJ2-5; the match to TRBD2 covers 7 bases. V lost 4 bases and J lost 4; bases outside the gene matches: 13. The CDR3 covers 16 residues. CDR1 and CDR2 from the germline V gene are SGHRS and YFSETQ. CDR3: CASSGGDRPGGETQYF. CDR3 coding DNA: TGCGCCAGCAGCGGGGGGGACCGCCCCGGAGGAGAGACCCAGTACTTC.

The gene calls are TRBV30 and TRBJ1-5, with 7 bases aligning to TRBD1. Germline loops: CDR1 GTSNPN, CDR2 SVGIG (reference sequence). V was clipped by 0 bases and J by 6 bases; unmatched bases: 11. CDR3 length: 16 residues. The CDR3 bases are TGTGCCTGGAGTGTAGGAGGTCAGGGGGTTGTTCAGCCCCAGCATTTT. Its translation: CAWSVGGQGVVQPQHF.

The chain links TRBV12-3 or TRBV12-4 to TRBJ2-5, with 8 bases aligning to TRBD1. This CDR3 has 18 amino acids. V was pared by 5 bases and J by 4 bases, with 18 bases of the junction left unmatched. CDR3 residues: CASSPRTGKKEQVETQYF. CDR3 DNA sequence: TGTGCCAGCAGTCCCCGGACAGGGAAGAAAGAGCAGGTAGAGACCCAGTACTTC.

CDR3 loop: CSVGGNYGYTF. DNA for the CDR3: TGCAGCGTTGGCGGAAACTATGGCTACACCTTC. The V call is TRBV29-1, the J call TRBJ1-2; D not certain. Per the germline V gene, CDR1 is SQVTM and CDR2 is ANQGSEA. Trimming stripped 4 bases from V and 2 bases from J, with 5 bases between. The CDR3 spans 11 residues.

The chain combines TRBV7-9 with TRBJ2-7; TRBD1 is a possible D gene (6 bases). Germline assignment: CDR1 SEHNR and CDR2 FQNEAQ (reference sequence). With 5 bases removed from V and 6 bases from J, the gap between germline ends came to 14 bases. The CDR3 runs to 13 residues. CDR3: CASSIYREGEQYF. In DNA, the CDR3 is TGTGCCAGCAGCATATACAGGGAAGGCGAGCAGTACTTC.

The CDR3: CASSLNRANTEAFF. In DNA, the CDR3 is TGTGCCAGCAGTCTCAACAGGGCCAACACTGAAGCTTTCTTT. This chain links TRBV27 with TRBJ1-1; possibly TRBD1 for D (6 bases). The germline gives CDR1 MNHEY, CDR2 SMNVEV (reference sequence). There are 14 residues in the CDR3. V was pared by 5 bases and J by 2 bases, with 12 bases between.

The chain uses TRBV12-3 or TRBV12-4 and TRBJ2-1, with TRBD2 matching 8 bases. The CDR3 has 15 residues. Trimming at V came to 6 bases and at J to 9 bases, leaving 13 bases not matched to a gene. The CDR3: CASSGPGLDRIEQFF. CDR3 sequence (DNA): TGTGCCAGCAGCGGTCCGGGACTAGATCGCATTGAGCAGTTCTTC.

The chain has TRBV12-3 or TRBV12-4 and TRBJ2-1; 7 bases are a match to TRBD1. CDR3 size: 12 residues. The V segment lost 5 bases and the J segment 14 bases; nucleotides outside the gene matches: 9. In nucleotides, the CDR3 is TGTGCCAGCAGTGCGATCCGGGACAGAGAGTTCTTC. It codes for CASSAIRDREFF.

This clonotype appeared once. The genes are TRBV20-1 and TRBJ1-2; 7 bases are a match to TRBD1. In germline, CDR1 is DFQATT, CDR2 SNEGSKA (reference sequence). The CDR3 is 15 residues long. Losses at the gene ends were 6 bases for V and 5 bases for J; bases not matched to a gene: 15. The CDR3 sequence: CSATSLLGQVYGYTF. DNA for the CDR3: TGCAGTGCCACCTCCCTACTAGGACAGGTTTATGGCTACACCTTC.

The chain combines TRBV24-1 with TRBJ2-5; 8 nucleotides match TRBD1. The CDR3 extends over 13 amino acids. Germline V gene sequence: CDR1 KGHDR, CDR2 SFDVKD. The trim removed 7 bases at V and 4 bases at J, leaving 4 bases unmatched. The CDR3 loop reads CATRDRVAETQYF. The CDR3, as DNA: TGTGCCACCAGGGACAGGGTCGCAGAGACCCAGTACTTC.

The CDR3 spells CASSQAGRETQYF. The CDR3 DNA reads TGCGCCAGCAGCCAAGCCGGGAGGGAGACCCAGTACTTC. The chain is built from TRBV4-1 and TRBJ2-5, with 7 bases matching TRBD2. The CDR3 length is 13 residues. Trimming removed 1 base from V and 5 bases from J; junction bases left unmatched: 1. The V gene's germline CDR1 is MGHRA and CDR2 YSYEKL.

The chain uses TRBV7-9 and TRBJ2-5; D might be TRBD1 (7 bases). The CDR3 is 18 amino acids. V lost 2 bases to trimming and J lost 3 bases, with 22 bases between them. CDR1 and CDR2 from the germline V gene are SEHNR and FQNEAQ (reference sequence). Here the CDR3 reads CASSLLLNPSGGKETQYF. In DNA form, the CDR3 reads TGTGCCAGCAGCTTACTCCTGAACCCTTCAGGGGGGAAAGAGACCCAGTACTTC.